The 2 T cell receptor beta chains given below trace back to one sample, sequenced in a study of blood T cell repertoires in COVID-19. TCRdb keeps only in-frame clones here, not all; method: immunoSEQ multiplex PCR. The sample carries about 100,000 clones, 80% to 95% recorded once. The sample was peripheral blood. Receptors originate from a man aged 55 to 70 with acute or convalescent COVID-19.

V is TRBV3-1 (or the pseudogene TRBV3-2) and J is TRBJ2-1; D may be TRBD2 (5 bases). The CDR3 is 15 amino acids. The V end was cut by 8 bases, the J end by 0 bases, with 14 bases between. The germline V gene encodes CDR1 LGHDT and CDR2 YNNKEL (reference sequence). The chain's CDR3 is CASSQRGSSYNEQFF. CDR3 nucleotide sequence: TGTGCCAGCTCCCAACGAGGGAGCTCCTACAATGAGCAGTTCTTC.

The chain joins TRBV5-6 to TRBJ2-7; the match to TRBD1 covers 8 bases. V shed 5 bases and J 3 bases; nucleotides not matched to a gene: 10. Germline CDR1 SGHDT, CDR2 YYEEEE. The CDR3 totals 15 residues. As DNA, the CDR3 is TGTGCCAGCAGGCCTTACCGGGACAGGCACTACGAGCAGTACGTC. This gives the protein CASRPYRDRHYEQYV.